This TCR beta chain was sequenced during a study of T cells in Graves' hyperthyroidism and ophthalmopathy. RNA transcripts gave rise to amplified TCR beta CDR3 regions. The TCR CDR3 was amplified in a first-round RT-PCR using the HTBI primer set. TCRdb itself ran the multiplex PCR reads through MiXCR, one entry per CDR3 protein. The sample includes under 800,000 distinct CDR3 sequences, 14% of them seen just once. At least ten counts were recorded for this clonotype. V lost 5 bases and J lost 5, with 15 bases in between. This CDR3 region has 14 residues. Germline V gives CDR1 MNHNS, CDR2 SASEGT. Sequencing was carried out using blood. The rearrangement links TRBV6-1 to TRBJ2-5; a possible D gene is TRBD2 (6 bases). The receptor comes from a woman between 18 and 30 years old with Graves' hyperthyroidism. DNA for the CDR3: TGTGCCAGCAGTTTAGAGGGTGGGGGGGAGACCCAGTACTTC. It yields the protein CASSLEGGGETQYF.